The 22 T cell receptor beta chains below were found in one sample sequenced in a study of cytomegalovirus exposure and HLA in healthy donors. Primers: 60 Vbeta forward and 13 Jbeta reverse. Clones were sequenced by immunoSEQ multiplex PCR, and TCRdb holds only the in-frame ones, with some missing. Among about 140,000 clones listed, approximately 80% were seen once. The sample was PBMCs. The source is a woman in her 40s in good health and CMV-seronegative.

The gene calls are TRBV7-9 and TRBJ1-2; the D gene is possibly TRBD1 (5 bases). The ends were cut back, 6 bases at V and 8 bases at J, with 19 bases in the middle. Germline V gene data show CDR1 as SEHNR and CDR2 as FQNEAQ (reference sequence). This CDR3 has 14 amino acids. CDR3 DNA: TGTGCCAGCAGTCTAATAAGGGGCAGGCTGGGCTACACCTTC. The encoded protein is CASSLIRGRLGYTF.

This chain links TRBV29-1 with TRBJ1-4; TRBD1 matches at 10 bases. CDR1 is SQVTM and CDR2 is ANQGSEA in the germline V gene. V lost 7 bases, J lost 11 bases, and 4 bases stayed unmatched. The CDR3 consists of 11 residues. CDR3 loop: CSAGTGDKLFF. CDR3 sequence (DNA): TGCAGCGCAGGGACAGGGGACAAACTGTTTTTT.

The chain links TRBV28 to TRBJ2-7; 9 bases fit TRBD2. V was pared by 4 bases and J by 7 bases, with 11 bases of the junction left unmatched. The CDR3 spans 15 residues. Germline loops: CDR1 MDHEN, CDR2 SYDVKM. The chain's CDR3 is CASSSSGTSPPEQYF. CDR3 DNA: TGTGCCAGCAGTTCTTCCGGGACTAGCCCACCGGAGCAGTACTTC.

The CDR3 here is CASSLEAGVGNEQFF. The CDR3, as DNA: TGTGCCAGCAGCTTAGAAGCGGGAGTGGGCAATGAGCAGTTCTTC. The chain employs TRBV7-6 and TRBJ2-1; the match to TRBD2 covers 8 bases. The CDR3 contains 15 residues. V trimming: 1 base; J trimming: 6 bases; junction bases outside the gene matches: 5. Germline assignment: CDR1 SGHVS and CDR2 FNYEAQ.

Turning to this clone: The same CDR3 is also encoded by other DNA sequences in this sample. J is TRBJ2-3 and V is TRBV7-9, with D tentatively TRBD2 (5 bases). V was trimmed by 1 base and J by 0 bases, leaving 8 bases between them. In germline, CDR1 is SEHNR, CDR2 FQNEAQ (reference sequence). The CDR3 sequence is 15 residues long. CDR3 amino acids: CASSLGSGSTDTQYF. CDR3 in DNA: TGTGCCAGCAGCTTAGGGAGCGGAAGCACAGATACGCAGTATTTT. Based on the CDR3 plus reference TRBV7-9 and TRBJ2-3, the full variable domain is DTGVSQNPRHKITKRGQNVTFRCDPISEHNRLYWYRQTLGQGPEFLTYFQNEAQLEKSRLLSDRFSAERPKGSFSTLEIQRTEQGDSAMYLCASSLGSGSTDTQYFGPGTRLTVL.

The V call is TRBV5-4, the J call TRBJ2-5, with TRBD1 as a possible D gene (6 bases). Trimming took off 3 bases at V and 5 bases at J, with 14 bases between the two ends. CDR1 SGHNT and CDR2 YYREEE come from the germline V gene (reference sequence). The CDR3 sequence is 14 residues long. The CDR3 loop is CASSSDRPGETQYF. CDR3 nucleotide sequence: TGTGCCAGCAGCTCTGACAGGCCAGGCGAGACCCAGTACTTC.

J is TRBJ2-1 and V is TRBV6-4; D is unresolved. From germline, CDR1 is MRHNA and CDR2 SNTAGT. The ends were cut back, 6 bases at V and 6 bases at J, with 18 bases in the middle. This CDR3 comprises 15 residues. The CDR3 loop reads CASSVGSSPGNEQFF. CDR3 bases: TGTGCCAGCAGCGTGGGTTCCTCCCCGGGCAATGAGCAGTTCTTC.

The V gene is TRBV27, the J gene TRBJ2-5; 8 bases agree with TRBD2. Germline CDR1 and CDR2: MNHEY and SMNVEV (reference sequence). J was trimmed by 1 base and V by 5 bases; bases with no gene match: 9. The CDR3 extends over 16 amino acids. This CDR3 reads CASSPGTRRSQETQYF. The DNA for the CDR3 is TGTGCCAGCAGTCCCGGGACTAGGCGGTCCCAAGAGACCCAGTACTTC.

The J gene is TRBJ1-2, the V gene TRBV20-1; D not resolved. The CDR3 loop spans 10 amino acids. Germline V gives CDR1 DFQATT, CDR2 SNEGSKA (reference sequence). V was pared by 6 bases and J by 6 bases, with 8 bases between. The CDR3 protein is CSAYRDGYTF. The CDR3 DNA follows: TGCAGTGCGTACCGGGATGGCTACACCTTC.

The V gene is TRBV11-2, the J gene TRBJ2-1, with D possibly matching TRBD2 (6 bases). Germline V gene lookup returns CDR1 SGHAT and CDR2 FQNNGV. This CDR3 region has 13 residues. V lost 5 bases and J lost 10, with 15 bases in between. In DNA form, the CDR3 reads TGTGCCAGCAGCCAAGAGCGGGCCATGGAGCAGTTCTTC. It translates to CASSQERAMEQFF.

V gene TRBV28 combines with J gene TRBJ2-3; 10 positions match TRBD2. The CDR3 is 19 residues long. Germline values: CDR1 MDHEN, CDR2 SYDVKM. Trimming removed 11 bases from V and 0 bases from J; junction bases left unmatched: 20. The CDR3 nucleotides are TGTGCCGGAAAAGAAACCGGGCTAGCGGGAGATAGGAGCACAGATACGCAGTATTTT. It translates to CAGKETGLAGDRSTDTQYF.

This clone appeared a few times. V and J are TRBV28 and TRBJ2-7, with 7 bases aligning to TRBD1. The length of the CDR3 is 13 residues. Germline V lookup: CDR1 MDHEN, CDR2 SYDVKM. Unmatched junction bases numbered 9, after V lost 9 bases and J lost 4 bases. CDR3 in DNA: TGTGCCAGTAGGCCGGGACAGACTTACGAGCAGTACTTC. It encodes CASRPGQTYEQYF.

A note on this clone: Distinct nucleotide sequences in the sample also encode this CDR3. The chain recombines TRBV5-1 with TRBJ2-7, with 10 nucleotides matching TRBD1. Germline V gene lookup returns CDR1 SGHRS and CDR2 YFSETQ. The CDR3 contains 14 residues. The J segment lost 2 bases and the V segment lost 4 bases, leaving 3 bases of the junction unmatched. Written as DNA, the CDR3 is TGCGCCAGCAGCACTGGACAGGGGGCCTACGAGCAGTACTTC. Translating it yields CASSTGQGAYEQYF.

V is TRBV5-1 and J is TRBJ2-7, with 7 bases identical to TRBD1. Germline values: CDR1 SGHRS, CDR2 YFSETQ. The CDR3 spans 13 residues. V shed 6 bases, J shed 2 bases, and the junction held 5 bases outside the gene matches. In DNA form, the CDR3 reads TGCGCCAGCAATCTACAGGGGACCTACGAGCAGTACTTC. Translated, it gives CASNLQGTYEQYF.

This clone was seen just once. The CDR3: CASTLLRDSYEQYF. The CDR3 coding sequence is TGTGCCAGCACCTTACTCCGGGACAGCTACGAGCAGTACTTC. This chain connects TRBV2 to TRBJ2-7, with 7 bases identical to TRBD1. There are 14 residues in the CDR3. Germline V gene data show CDR1 as SNHLY and CDR2 as FYNNEI. V trimming: 7 bases; J trimming: 3 bases; junction bases outside the gene matches: 9.

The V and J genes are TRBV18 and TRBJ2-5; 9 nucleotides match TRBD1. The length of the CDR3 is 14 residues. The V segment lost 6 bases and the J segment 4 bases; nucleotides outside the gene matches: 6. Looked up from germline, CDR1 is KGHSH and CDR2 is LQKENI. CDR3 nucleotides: TGTGCCAGCTCTACAGGGGGCGCGGGAGAGACCCAGTACTTC. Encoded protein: CASSTGGAGETQYF.

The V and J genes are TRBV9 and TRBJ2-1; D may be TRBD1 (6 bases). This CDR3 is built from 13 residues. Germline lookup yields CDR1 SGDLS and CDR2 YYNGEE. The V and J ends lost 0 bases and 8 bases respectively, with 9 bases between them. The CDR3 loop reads CASSVEQGYEQFF. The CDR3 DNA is TGTGCCAGCAGCGTAGAACAGGGCTATGAGCAGTTCTTC.

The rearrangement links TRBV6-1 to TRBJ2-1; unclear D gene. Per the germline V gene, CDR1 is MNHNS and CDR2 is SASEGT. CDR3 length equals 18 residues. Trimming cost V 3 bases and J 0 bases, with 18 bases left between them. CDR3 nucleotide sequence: TGTGCCAGCAGTGACGTGTACTATACAACAAGCTCCTACAATGAGCAGTTCTTC. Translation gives CASSDVYYTTSSYNEQFF.

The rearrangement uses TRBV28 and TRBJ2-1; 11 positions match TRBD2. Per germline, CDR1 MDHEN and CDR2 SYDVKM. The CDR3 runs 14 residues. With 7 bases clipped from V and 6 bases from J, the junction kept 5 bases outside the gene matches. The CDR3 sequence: CASTSTSGINEQFF. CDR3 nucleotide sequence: TGTGCCAGCACGTCGACTAGCGGGATCAATGAGCAGTTCTTC.

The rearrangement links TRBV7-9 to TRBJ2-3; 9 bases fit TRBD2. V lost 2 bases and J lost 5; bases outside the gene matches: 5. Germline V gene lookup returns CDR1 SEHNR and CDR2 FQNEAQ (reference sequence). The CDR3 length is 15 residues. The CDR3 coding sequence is TGTGCCAGCAGCTTAACGGCGGGAGGGCGAGATACGCAGTATTTT. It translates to CASSLTAGGRDTQYF. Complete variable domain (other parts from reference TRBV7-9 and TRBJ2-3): DTGVSQNPRHKITKRGQNVTFRCDPISEHNRLYWYRQTLGQGPEFLTYFQNEAQLEKSRLLSDRFSAERPKGSFSTLEIQRTEQGDSAMYLCASSLTAGGRDTQYFGPGTRLTVL.

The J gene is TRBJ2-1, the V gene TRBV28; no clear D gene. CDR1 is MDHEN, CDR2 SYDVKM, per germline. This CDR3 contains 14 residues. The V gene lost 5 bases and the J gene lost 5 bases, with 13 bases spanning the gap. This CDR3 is CASSRPLPDNEQFF. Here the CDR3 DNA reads TGTGCCAGCAGTCGCCCCCTCCCAGACAATGAGCAGTTCTTC.

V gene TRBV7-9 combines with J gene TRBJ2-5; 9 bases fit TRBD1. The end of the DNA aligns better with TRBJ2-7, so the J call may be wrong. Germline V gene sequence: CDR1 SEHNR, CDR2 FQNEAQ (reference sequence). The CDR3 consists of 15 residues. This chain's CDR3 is CASSGGQGSSYEQYF. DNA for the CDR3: TGTGCCAGCAGCGGGGGACAGGGTAGCTCCTACGAGCAGTACTTC.